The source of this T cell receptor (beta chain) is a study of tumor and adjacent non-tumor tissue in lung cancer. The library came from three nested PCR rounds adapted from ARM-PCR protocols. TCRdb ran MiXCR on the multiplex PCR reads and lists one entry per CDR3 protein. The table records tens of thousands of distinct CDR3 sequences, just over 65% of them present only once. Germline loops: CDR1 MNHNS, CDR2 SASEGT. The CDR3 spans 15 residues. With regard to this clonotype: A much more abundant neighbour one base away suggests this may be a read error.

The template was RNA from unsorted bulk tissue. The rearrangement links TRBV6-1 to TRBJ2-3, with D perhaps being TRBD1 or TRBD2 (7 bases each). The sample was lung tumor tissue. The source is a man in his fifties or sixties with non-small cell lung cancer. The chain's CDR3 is CAGRGGGIRTDTQYF. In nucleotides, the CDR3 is TGTGCCGGCAGGGGGGGTGGAATCAGGACAGATACGCAGTATTTT.